The rows below give T cell receptor beta chains drawn from one sample of a study of breast tumors, draining lymph nodes, adjacent tissues. TCRdb ran MiXCR on the multiplex PCR reads and lists one entry per CDR3 protein. The repertoire holds about 300,000 distinct CDR3 sequences, roughly 30% seen once, with 1.1% in the top ten. Material for sequencing was axillary lymph node tissue. The receptors stem from a female donor with breast cancer. Some clones in this sample may be carry-over from other donors' samples. Both conserved end residues are part of each CDR3. Fields, in order: V gene, J gene, D gene, clone size, CDR3 DNA, CDR3 protein. The D gene is left open where the match is weak. The size field is filled for only some rows; it gives once, few, many or a size class.

V gene: TRBV12-3/TRBV12-4
J gene: TRBJ2-3
D gene: NA
clone size: many
CDR3 DNA: TGTGCCAGCAGTTCCCGCCCAGGCGGGAAGACAGATACGCAGTATTTT
CDR3 protein: CASSSRPGGKTDTQYF

V gene: TRBV20-1
J gene: TRBJ2-1
D gene: NA
clone size: many
CDR3 DNA: TGCAGTGGGGACATTGGGCTTACCTACAATGAGCAGTTCTTC
CDR3 protein: CSGDIGLTYNEQFF

V gene: TRBV10-3
J gene: TRBJ1-4
D gene: TRBD1
clone size: many
CDR3 DNA: TGTGCCATCGGGACAGCAAATGAAAAACTGTTTTTT
CDR3 protein: CAIGTANEKLFF

V gene: TRBV7-2
J gene: TRBJ2-1
D gene: TRBD2
clone size: NA
CDR3 DNA: TGTGCCAGCAGCTTAGAACTTGGCACGACTAGCGGTGGGAATGGGCAGGTCTTC
CDR3 protein: CASSLELGTTSGGNGQVF

V gene: TRBV29-1
J gene: TRBJ2-2
D gene: NA
clone size: NA
CDR3 DNA: NA
CDR3 protein: CSVERDSPSSYNEQFFGELFF

V gene: TRBV7-2
J gene: TRBJ2-7
D gene: NA
clone size: many
CDR3 DNA: TGTGCCAGCAGCTTGGATTCGGGGGGCGCCGGCTACGAGCAGTACTTC
CDR3 protein: CASSLDSGGAGYEQYF

V gene: TRBV6-2/TRBV6-3
J gene: TRBJ2-7
D gene: TRBD2
clone size: NA
CDR3 DNA: TGTGCCAGCACCCAGGACAGTACGACTAGCGGGAGGAACGAGCAGTACTTC
CDR3 protein: CASTQDSTTSGRNEQYF

V gene: TRBV27
J gene: TRBJ2-7
D gene: NA
clone size: many
CDR3 DNA: TGTGCCAGCAGCCTAAAGCCCGCCTACGAGCAGTACTTC
CDR3 protein: CASSLKPAYEQYF

V gene: TRBV7-2
J gene: TRBJ1-4
D gene: NA
clone size: NA
CDR3 DNA: TGTGCCAGCAGCGCCCAAGCGGGAAGTGGCGACGAGGAAAAACTGTTTTTT
CDR3 protein: CASSAQAGSGDEEKLFF

V gene: TRBV10-1
J gene: TRBJ2-3
D gene: TRBD2
clone size: many
CDR3 DNA: TGCGCCAGCAGTGACCCAGGAGCGGGAGGGACAGATACGCAGTATTTT
CDR3 protein: CASSDPGAGGTDTQYF

V gene: TRBV9
J gene: TRBJ2-3
D gene: TRBD2
clone size: many
CDR3 DNA: TGTGCCAGCAGCGTTGGAAGTGGGGGAGGCGGGGGGCTCACGGATACGCAGTATTTT
CDR3 protein: CASSVGSGGGGGLTDTQYF

V gene: TRBV27
J gene: TRBJ2-7
D gene: NA
clone size: NA
CDR3 DNA: TGTGCCAGCAGTTTATCGGCTACCAGAACCTCCTACGAGCAGTACTTC
CDR3 protein: CASSLSATRTSYEQYF

V gene: TRBV7-2
J gene: TRBJ2-7
D gene: NA
clone size: many
CDR3 DNA: TGTGCCAGCAGCCCTGCCGGGGGTTGGTACGAGCAGTACTTC
CDR3 protein: CASSPAGGWYEQYF

V gene: TRBV12-3/TRBV12-4
J gene: TRBJ1-1
D gene: NA
clone size: NA
CDR3 DNA: TGTGCCAGCAGTTTCTTCATTGGTGGGGACACTAAAGCTTTCTTT
CDR3 protein: CASSFFIGGDTKAFF

V gene: TRBV5-1
J gene: TRBJ2-2
D gene: TRBD2
clone size: NA
CDR3 DNA: TGCGCCAGCAGCATCATAAAACCGGGACTAGCGGGAGTTTCGAGCACCGGGGAGCTGCTTTTT
CDR3 protein: CASSIIKPGLAGVSSTGELLF

V gene: TRBV4-3
J gene: TRBJ1-6
D gene: TRBD1
clone size: many
CDR3 DNA: TGCGCCAGCAGCCAATGGCAGGGGGTGCATTCACCCCTCCACTTT
CDR3 protein: CASSQWQGVHSPLHF

V gene: TRBV19
J gene: TRBJ2-7
D gene: NA
clone size: many
CDR3 DNA: TGTGCCAGTAGTCCCGGGACCACTTCCTACGAGCAGTACTTC
CDR3 protein: CASSPGTTSYEQYF